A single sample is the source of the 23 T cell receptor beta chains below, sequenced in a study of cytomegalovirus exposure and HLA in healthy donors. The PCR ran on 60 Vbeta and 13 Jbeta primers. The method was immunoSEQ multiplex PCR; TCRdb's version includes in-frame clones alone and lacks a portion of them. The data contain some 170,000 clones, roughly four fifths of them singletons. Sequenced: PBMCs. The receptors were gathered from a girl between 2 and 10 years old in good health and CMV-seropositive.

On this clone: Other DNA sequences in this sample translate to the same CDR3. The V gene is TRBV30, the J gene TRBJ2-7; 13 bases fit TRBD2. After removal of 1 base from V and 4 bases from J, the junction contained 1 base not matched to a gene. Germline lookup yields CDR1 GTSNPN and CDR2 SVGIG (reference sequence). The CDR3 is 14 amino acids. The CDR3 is CAWSGGLAGYEQYF. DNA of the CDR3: TGTGCCTGGAGTGGGGGACTAGCGGGGTACGAGCAGTACTTC.

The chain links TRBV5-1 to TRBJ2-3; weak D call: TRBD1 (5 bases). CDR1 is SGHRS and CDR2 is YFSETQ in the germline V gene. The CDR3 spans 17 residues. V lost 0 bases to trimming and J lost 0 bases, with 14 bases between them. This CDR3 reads CASSLADRPLSTDTQYF. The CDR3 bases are TGCGCCAGCAGCTTGGCCGACAGACCCTTAAGCACAGATACGCAGTATTTT.

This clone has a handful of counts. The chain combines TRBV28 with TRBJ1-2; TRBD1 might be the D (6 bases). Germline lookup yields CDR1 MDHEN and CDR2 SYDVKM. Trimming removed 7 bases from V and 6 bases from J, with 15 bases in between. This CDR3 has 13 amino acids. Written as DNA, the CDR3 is TGTGCCAGCATCCCGGGCGGGGGCGATGGCTACACCTTC. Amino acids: CASIPGGGDGYTF.

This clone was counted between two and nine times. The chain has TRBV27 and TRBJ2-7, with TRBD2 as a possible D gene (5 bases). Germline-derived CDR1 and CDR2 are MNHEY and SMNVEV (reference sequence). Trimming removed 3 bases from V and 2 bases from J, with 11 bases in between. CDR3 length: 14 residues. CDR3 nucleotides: TGTGCCAGCAGTTTCCAGCGGAATACCTACGAGCAGTACTTC. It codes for CASSFQRNTYEQYF.

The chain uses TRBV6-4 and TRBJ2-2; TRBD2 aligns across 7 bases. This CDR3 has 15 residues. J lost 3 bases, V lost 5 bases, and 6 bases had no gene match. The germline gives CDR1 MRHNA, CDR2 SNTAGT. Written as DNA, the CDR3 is TGTGCCAGCAGTCCGGGACTAAGGTACACCGGGGAGCTGTTTTTT. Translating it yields CASSPGLRYTGELFF.

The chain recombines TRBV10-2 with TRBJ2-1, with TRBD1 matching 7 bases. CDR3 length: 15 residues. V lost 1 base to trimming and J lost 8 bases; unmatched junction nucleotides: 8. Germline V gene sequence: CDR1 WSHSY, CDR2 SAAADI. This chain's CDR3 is CASSELQGLWDEQFF. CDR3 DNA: TGCGCCAGCAGTGAGTTACAGGGGCTGTGGGATGAGCAGTTCTTC.

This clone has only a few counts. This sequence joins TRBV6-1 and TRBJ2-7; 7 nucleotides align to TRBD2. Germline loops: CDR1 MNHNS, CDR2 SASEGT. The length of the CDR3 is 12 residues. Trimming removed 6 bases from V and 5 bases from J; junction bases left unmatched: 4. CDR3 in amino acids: CASSPGGNEQYF. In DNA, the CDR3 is TGTGCCAGCAGCCCCGGGGGGAACGAGCAGTACTTC.

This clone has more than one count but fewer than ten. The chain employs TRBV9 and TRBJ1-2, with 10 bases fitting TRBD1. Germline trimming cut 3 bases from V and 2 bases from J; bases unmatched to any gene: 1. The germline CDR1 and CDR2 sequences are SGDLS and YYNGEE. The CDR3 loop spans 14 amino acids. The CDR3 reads CASSGTGGNYGYTF. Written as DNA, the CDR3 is TGTGCCAGCAGCGGGACAGGGGGAAACTATGGCTACACCTTC.

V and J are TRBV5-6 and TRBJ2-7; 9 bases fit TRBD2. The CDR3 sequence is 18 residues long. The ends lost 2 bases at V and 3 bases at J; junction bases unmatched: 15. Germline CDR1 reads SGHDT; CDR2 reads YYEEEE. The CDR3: CASSFSQAGGFPLYEQYF. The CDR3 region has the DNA TGTGCCAGCAGCTTCTCACAAGCGGGAGGATTTCCGCTCTACGAGCAGTACTTC.

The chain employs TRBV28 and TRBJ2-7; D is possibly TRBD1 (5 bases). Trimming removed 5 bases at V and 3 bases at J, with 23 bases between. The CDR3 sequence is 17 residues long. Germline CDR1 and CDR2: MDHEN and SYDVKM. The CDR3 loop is CASSLVFRDSRVYEQYF. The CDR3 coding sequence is TGTGCCAGCAGTCTAGTATTTCGAGACAGCAGAGTCTACGAGCAGTACTTC.

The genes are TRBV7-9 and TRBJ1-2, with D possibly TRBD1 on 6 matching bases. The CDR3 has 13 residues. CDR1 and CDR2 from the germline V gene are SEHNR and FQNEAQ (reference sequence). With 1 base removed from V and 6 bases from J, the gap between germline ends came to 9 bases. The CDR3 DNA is TGTGCCAGCAGCTTAGGCGGGGGGCATGGCTACACCTTC. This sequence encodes CASSLGGGHGYTF.

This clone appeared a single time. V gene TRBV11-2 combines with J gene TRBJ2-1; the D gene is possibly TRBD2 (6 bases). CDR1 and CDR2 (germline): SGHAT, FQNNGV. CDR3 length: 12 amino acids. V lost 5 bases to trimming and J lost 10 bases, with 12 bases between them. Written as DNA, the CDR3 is TGTGCCAGCAGCCCTCGGGGGAGGGAGCAGTTCTTC. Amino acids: CASSPRGREQFF.

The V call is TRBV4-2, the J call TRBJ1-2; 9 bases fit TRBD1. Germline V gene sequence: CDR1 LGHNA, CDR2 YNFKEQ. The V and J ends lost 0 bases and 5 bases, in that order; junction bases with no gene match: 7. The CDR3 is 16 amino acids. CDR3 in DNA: TGTGCCAGCAGCCAAGATCACCTCGGACAGGGGTATGGCTACACCTTC. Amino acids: CASSQDHLGQGYGYTF.

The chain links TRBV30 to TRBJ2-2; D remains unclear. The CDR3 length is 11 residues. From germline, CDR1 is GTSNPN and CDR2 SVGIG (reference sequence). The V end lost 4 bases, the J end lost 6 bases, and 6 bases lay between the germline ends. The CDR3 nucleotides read TGTGCCTGGACGGTGGCCGGGGAGCTGTTTTTT. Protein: CAWTVAGELFF.

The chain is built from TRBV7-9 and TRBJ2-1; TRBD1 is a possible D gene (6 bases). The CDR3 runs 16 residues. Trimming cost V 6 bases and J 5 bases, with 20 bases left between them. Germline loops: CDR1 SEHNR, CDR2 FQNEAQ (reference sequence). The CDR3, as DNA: TGTGCCAGCAGTTACTCCAGGGGTAGCTTGGACAATGAGCAGTTCTTC. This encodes CASSYSRGSLDNEQFF.

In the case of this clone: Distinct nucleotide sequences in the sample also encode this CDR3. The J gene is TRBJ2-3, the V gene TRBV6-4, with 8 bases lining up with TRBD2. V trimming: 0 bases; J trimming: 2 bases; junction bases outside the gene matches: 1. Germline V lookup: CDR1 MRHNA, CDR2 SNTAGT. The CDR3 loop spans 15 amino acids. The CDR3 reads CASSDSGRATDTQYF. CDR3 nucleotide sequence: TGTGCCAGCAGTGACTCCGGGAGGGCCACAGATACGCAGTATTTT.

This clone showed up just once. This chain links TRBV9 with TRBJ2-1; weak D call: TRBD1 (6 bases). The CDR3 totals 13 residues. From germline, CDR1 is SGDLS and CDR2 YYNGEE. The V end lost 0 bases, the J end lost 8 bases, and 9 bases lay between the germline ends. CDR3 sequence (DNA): TGTGCCAGCAGCGTAGCTGAGGGGGATGAGCAGTTCTTC. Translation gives CASSVAEGDEQFF.

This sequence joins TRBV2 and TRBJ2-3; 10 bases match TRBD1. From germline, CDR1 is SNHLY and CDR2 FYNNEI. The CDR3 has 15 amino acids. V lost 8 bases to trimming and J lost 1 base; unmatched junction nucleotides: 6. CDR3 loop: CASSSGTGGTDTQYF. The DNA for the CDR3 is TGTGCCAGCTCTTCCGGGACAGGGGGCACAGATACGCAGTATTTT.

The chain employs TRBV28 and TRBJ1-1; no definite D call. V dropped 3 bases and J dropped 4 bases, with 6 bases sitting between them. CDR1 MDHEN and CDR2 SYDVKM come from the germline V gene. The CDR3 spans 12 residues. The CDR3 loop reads CASSLAVTEAFF. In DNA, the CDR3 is TGTGCCAGCAGTTTGGCAGTCACTGAAGCTTTCTTT.

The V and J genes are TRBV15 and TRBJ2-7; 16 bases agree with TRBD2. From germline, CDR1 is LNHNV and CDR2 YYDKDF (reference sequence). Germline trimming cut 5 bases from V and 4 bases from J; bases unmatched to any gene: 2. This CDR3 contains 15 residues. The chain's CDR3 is CATSGGLAGGYEQYF. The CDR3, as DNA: TGTGCCACCAGCGGGGGACTAGCGGGAGGGTACGAGCAGTACTTC.

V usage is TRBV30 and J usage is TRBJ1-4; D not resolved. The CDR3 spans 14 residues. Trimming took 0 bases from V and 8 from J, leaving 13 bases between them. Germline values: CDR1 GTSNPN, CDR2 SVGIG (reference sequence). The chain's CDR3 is CAWSVRRNSEKLFF. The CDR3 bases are TGTGCCTGGAGTGTACGTAGGAATAGCGAAAAACTGTTTTTT. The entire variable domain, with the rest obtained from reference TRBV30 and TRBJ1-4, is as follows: SQTIHQWPATLVQPVGSPLSLECTVEGTSNPNLYWYRQAAGRGLQLLFYSVGIGQISSEVPQNLSASRPQDRQFILSSKKLLLSDSGFYLCAWSVRRNSEKLFFGSGTQLSVL.

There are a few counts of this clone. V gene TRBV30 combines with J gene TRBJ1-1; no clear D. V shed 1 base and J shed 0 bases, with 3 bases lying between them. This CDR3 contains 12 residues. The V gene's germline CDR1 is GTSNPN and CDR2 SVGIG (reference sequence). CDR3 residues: CAWSALNTEAFF. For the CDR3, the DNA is TGTGCCTGGAGTGCCTTGAACACTGAAGCTTTCTTT.

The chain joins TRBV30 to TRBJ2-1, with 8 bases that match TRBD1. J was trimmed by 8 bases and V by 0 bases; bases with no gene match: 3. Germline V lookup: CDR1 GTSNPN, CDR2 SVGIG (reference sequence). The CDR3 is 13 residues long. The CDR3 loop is CAWSVQGGDEQFF. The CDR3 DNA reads TGTGCCTGGAGTGTACAGGGGGGCGATGAGCAGTTCTTC.